This T cell receptor beta chain stems from a study of cytomegalovirus exposure and HLA in healthy donors. The PCR contained 60 Vbeta and 13 Jbeta primers. Some clones are missing from TCRdb's copy, which holds only in-frame ones; the method was immunoSEQ multiplex PCR. The sample consists of approximately 120,000 clones, nearly 70% of them appearing once. Concerning this clone: Its target is unknown.

Germline CDR1 SGHTA, CDR2 FQGNSA. The CDR3 has 14 amino acids. V dropped 5 bases and J dropped 5; count of bases not matched to a gene: 8. Study-level findings and limits: The study listed around 150 cytomegalovirus-associated TCR beta chains.

The rearrangement links TRBV7-2 to TRBJ1-1; TRBD1 matches at 7 bases. The clonotype originates from a woman in her 70s in good health and CMV-seropositive. The sample was PBMCs. The CDR3 loop reads CASSPQAGGTEAFF. For the CDR3, the DNA is TGTGCCAGCAGCCCCCAAGCAGGGGGAACTGAAGCTTTCTTT.